These 20 T cell receptor beta chains share one sample of origin, sequenced in a study of T cell changes during pregnancy in multiple sclerosis (dated by TCRdb to the late 2010s). The library was generated by the immunoSEQ multiplex PCR assay. This immuneACCESS table, as held by TCRdb, lists in-frame sequences with V and J called but not all clones. Of the missing ones, under half trace to an unresolved V gene in checked studies; the others have no known cause. Here the sample has about 57,000 clones; approximately 92% occur a single time. The top ten clones comprise around 0.4% of the sample. This specimen was CD4+ T cells from peripheral blood mononuclear cells, taken before pregnancy. Source of these receptors: a female donor with multiple sclerosis, enrolled in a pregnancy study.

V usage is TRBV7-2 and J usage is TRBJ1-4, with 7 bases lining up with TRBD1. This CDR3 contains 15 residues. The V gene end was trimmed by 1 base and the J gene end by 5 bases; junction bases not matched to a gene: 4. Germline-derived CDR1 and CDR2 are SGHTA and FQGNSA. Written as DNA, the CDR3 is TGTGCCAGCAGCTTAGGGGACAGAAGAAATGAAAAACTGTTTTTT. This sequence encodes CASSLGDRRNEKLFF. Using reference TRBV7-2 and TRBJ1-4 for the parts outside the CDR3, the full variable domain is GAGVSQSPSNKVTEKGKDVELRCDPISGHTALYWYRQSLGQGLEFLIYFQGNSAPDKSGLPSDRFSAERTGGSVSTLTIQRTQQEDSAVYLCASSLGDRRNEKLFFGSGTQLSVL.

This clone occurred once. The chain links TRBV6-5 to TRBJ1-1; 8 bases are a match to TRBD1. The trim removed 0 bases at V and 3 bases at J, leaving 3 bases unmatched. Germline loops: CDR1 MNHEY, CDR2 SVGAGI. The CDR3 sequence is 15 residues long. CDR3 DNA sequence: TGTGCCAGCAGTTACTCGGCAGGGGGCTACACTGAAGCTTTCTTT. Translation: CASSYSAGGYTEAFF.

The J gene is TRBJ1-4, the V gene TRBV30; 7 bases agree with TRBD1. The germline V gene encodes CDR1 GTSNPN and CDR2 SVGIG (reference sequence). The CDR3 sequence is 15 residues long. The V and J ends lost 0 bases and 5 bases, in that order; junction bases with no gene match: 6. The CDR3, as DNA: TGTGCCTGGAGTGTATCCGGGGGACAGAATGAAAAACTGTTTTTT. Amino acids: CAWSVSGGQNEKLFF.

The chain is built from TRBV7-2 and TRBJ2-7; possibly TRBD2 for D (5 bases). Germline-derived CDR1 and CDR2 are SGHTA and FQGNSA. There are 13 residues in the CDR3. The V and J ends lost 5 bases and 3 bases respectively, with 11 bases between them. CDR3: CASSTNGGYEQYF. The DNA for the CDR3 is TGTGCCAGCAGCACCAACGGAGGCTACGAGCAGTACTTC. Full variable domain (remainder filled in from reference TRBV7-2 and TRBJ2-7): GAGVSQSPSNKVTEKGKDVELRCDPISGHTALYWYRQSLGQGLEFLIYFQGNSAPDKSGLPSDRFSAERTGGSVSTLTIQRTQQEDSAVYLCASSTNGGYEQYFGPGTRLTVT.

The chain employs TRBV19 and TRBJ2-6; 8 bases are shared with TRBD1. Trimming at V came to 6 bases and at J to 0 bases, leaving 7 bases not matched to a gene. The CDR3 contains 17 residues. Germline CDR1 and CDR2: LNHDA and SQIVND (reference sequence). The CDR3 protein is CASSTGTGLSGANVLTF. In DNA, the CDR3 is TGTGCCAGTAGCACCGGGACAGGCCTCTCTGGGGCCAACGTCCTGACTTTC.

This sequence joins TRBV28 and TRBJ1-1, with D perhaps TRBD1 (5 bases). V lost 5 bases and J lost 11, with 18 bases in between. This CDR3 spans 13 amino acids. Germline CDR1 reads MDHEN; CDR2 reads SYDVKM. The CDR3 DNA reads as TGTGCCAGCAGTCTACTAGCAGGGAATAGGGCTTTCTTT. Its protein product is CASSLLAGNRAFF.

This clone was seen a single time. The genes are TRBV5-6 and TRBJ1-5, with 7 bases that match TRBD1. Losses at the gene ends were 4 bases for V and 7 bases for J; bases not matched to a gene: 14. There are 16 residues in the CDR3. Germline CDR1 reads SGHDT; CDR2 reads YYEEEE. CDR3 nucleotide sequence: TGTGCCAGCAGCCTTTTCGGACAGGCCAGCGACCAGCCCCAGCATTTT. This codes for CASSLFGQASDQPQHF.

The V call is TRBV10-2, the J call TRBJ2-6, with TRBD1 matching over 9 bases. The germline V gene encodes CDR1 WSHSY and CDR2 SAAADI. V shed 5 bases and J 0 bases; nucleotides not matched to a gene: 14. This CDR3 spans 20 amino acids. The CDR3 bases are TGCGCCAGCAGTAAACGAAACGGGGGGACAGGGAGCTCTGGGGCCAACGTCCTGACTTTC. Translation gives CASSKRNGGTGSSGANVLTF.

This chain links TRBV7-2 with TRBJ2-1, with D tentatively TRBD2 (5 bases). V dropped 5 bases and J dropped 4 bases, with 9 bases sitting between them. Germline lookup yields CDR1 SGHTA and CDR2 FQGNSA. There are 13 residues in the CDR3. For the CDR3, the DNA is TGTGCCAGCAGCGGGAGCGGTTACAATGAGCAGTTCTTC. It is translated as CASSGSGYNEQFF.

This clone has only a few counts. The chain uses TRBV7-9 and TRBJ2-7; TRBD2 aligns across 8 bases. CDR1 SEHNR and CDR2 FQNEAQ come from the germline V gene (reference sequence). The ends lost 1 base at V and 6 bases at J; junction bases unmatched: 8. The CDR3 loop spans 15 amino acids. The CDR3 DNA reads TGTGCCAGCAGCTTAGTAGGAGCGGGAGCCCTCGAGCAGTACTTC. Translated: CASSLVGAGALEQYF.

The chain uses TRBV30 and TRBJ2-7; the match to TRBD2 covers 9 bases. The junction had 9 bases not matched to a gene; V was cut back by 8 bases and J by 4 bases. The CDR3 has 13 amino acids. Germline V gene data show CDR1 as GTSNPN and CDR2 as SVGIG (reference sequence). CDR3 coding DNA: TGTGCCCGCGCCAGGGCGGGAGGGTACGAGCAGTACTTC. Residues: CARARAGGYEQYF.

The chain uses TRBV23-1 and TRBJ2-7, with 8 bases that match TRBD1. TRBV23-1 falls under the ORF class, with uncertain function. CDR3 length: 14 amino acids. Losses at the gene ends were 0 bases for V and 5 bases for J; bases not matched to a gene: 3. CDR3 loop: CASSQSDREDEQYF. The CDR3 DNA follows: TGCGCCAGCAGTCAATCGGACAGGGAAGACGAGCAGTACTTC.

This sequence joins TRBV6-1 and TRBJ2-1, with 7 bases identical to TRBD1. Looked up from germline, CDR1 is MNHNS and CDR2 is SASEGT. V dropped 0 bases and J dropped 4; count of bases not matched to a gene: 6. The CDR3 spans 16 residues. CDR3 loop: CASSEAHRGSYNEQFF. The DNA of the CDR3 is TGTGCCAGCAGTGAAGCGCACAGGGGCTCTTACAATGAGCAGTTCTTC.

This chain links TRBV6-1 with TRBJ2-7; a weak D match, TRBD1 (6 bases). CDR1 MNHNS and CDR2 SASEGT come from the germline V gene. The CDR3 spans 16 residues. Trimming pared 4 bases from V and 1 base from J, leaving 17 bases between. The DNA of the CDR3 is TGTGCCAGCAGTGCCCCCCAGGGGATAGGGTCCTACGAGCAGTACTTC. Encoded protein: CASSAPQGIGSYEQYF.

The chain carries TRBV14 and TRBJ2-7, with unresolved D. From germline, CDR1 is SGHDN and CDR2 FVKESK. Deletions cut 1 base from V and 9 bases from J, with 13 bases between. This CDR3 is built from 13 residues. In DNA form, the CDR3 reads TGTGCCAGCAGCCAAGCTCTCTATGCCGGGCAGTACTTC. Translating gives CASSQALYAGQYF.

The J gene is TRBJ2-7, the V gene TRBV28; D is possibly TRBD1 (5 bases). The CDR3 has 16 residues. The germline gives CDR1 MDHEN, CDR2 SYDVKM. Trimming shortened V by 0 bases and J by 5 bases, and 17 bases separated the two germline ends. CDR3 DNA: TGTGCCAGCAGTTTATGGGGGTTAAGCAGGGCCAACGAGCAGTACTTC. It encodes CASSLWGLSRANEQYF.

The rearrangement joins TRBV19 to TRBJ2-1; D might be TRBD2 (6 bases). The CDR3 extends over 15 amino acids. Germline CDR1 LNHDA, CDR2 SQIVND (reference sequence). V was trimmed by 0 bases and J by 10 bases, leaving 16 bases between them. The CDR3 DNA sequence: TGTGCCAGTAGTATAGATCGAGTCGGGAGATACGAGCAGTTCTTC. Protein sequence: CASSIDRVGRYEQFF.

The J gene is TRBJ2-7, the V gene TRBV6-6; TRBD2 matches at 10 bases. The germline gives CDR1 MNHNY, CDR2 SVGAGI (reference sequence). The CDR3 contains 14 residues. V shed 2 bases, J shed 6 bases, and the junction held 4 bases outside the gene matches. The CDR3 DNA reads as TGTGCCAGCAGTTACCTATCTAGCGGGAGCGAGCAGTACTTC. It specifies CASSYLSSGSEQYF.

This clone was seen a handful of times. This chain joins TRBV20-1 and TRBJ1-1; D unclear. This CDR3 has 11 amino acids. Germline CDR1 reads DFQATT; CDR2 reads SNEGSKA (reference sequence). Trimming removed 5 bases from V and 5 bases from J, with 9 bases in between. CDR3 nucleotide sequence: TGCAGTGCTCTCAAGGAGACTGAAGCTTTCTTT. This gives the protein CSALKETEAFF.

The chain joins TRBV4-1 to TRBJ1-2, with 7 bases matching TRBD1. This CDR3 is built from 15 residues. The V segment lost 0 bases and the J segment 4 bases; nucleotides outside the gene matches: 5. Germline V CDR1 and CDR2: MGHRA, YSYEKL. The CDR3 sequence: CASSQDSGTVYGYTF. CDR3 nucleotide sequence: TGCGCCAGCAGCCAAGATTCGGGGACAGTCTATGGCTACACCTTC.